This T cell receptor beta chain was documented in a study of T cells in Graves' hyperthyroidism and ophthalmopathy. The overall study: At the time of initial diagnosis and before any treatment, peripheral blood was collected.

V was trimmed by 2 bases and J by 5 bases, leaving 12 bases between them. Germline V lookup: CDR1 MNHEY, CDR2 SVGAGI. The CDR3 sequence is 15 residues long. Researchers took RNA transcripts and amplified the TCR beta CDR3 regions from them. First-round RT-PCR with HTBI primers amplified the TCR CDR3 region. MiXCR, applied by TCRdb to the multiplex PCR reads, yields one record per CDR3 protein. The sample gives a few hundred thousand distinct CDR3 sequences, approximately 15% of which show up once; more than 4.5% is in the top ten. Sequences were obtained from blood. V usage is TRBV6-5 and J usage is TRBJ2-2; possibly TRBD1 for D (6 bases). The sequence came from a woman aged 30 to 39 with Graves' hyperthyroidism that later progressed to Graves' ophthalmopathy. The CDR3 sequence: CASSYVAGATGELFF. The DNA for the CDR3 is TGTGCCAGCAGTTACGTGGCAGGGGCGACCGGGGAGCTGTTTTTT.